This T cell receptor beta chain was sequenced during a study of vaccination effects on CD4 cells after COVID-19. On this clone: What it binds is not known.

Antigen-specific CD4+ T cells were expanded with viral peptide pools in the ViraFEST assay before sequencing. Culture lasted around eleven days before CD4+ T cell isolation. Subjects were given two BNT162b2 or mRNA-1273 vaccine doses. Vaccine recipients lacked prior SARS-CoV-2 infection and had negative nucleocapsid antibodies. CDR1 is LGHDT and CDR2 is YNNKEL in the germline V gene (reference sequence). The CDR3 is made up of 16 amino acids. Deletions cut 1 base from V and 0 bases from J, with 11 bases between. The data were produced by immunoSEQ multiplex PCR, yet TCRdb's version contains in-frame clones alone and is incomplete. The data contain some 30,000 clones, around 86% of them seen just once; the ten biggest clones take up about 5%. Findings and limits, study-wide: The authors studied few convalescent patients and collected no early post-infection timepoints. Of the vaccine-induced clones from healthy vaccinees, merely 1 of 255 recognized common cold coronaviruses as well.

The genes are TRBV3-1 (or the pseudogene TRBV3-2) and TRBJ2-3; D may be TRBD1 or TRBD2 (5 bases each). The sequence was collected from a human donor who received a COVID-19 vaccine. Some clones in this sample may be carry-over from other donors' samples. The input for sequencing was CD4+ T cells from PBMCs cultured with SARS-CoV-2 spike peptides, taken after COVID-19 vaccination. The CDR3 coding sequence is TGTGCCAGCAGCCAAGCCGGGGCTCTGAGCACAGATACGCAGTATTTT. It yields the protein CASSQAGALSTDTQYF.